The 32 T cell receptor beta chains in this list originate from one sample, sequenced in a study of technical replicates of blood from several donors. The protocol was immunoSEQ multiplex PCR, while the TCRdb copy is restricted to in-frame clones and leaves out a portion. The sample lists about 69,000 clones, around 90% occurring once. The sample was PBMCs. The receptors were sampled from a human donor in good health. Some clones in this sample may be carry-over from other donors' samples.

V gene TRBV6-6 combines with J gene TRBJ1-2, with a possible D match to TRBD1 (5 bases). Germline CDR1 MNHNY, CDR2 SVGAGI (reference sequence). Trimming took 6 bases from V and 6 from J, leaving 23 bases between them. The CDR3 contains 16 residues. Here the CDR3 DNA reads TGTGCCAGCAGCCGTGGTGGAGGGGCCGTTACCCATGGCTACACCTTC. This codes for CASSRGGGAVTHGYTF.

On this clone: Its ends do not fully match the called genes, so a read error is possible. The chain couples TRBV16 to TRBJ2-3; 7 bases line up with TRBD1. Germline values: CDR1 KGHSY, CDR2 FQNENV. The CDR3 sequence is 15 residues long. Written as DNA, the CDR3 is TGTGCCAGCAACCAATTAGGGGGCCGGACAGATACGCAGTATTTT. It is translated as CASNQLGGRTDTQYF.

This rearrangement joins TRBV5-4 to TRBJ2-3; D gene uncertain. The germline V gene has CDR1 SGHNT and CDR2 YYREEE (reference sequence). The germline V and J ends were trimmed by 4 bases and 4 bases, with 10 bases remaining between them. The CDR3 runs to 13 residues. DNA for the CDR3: TGTGCCAGCAGCGCTACCCCGGCAGATACGCAGTATTTT. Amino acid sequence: CASSATPADTQYF.

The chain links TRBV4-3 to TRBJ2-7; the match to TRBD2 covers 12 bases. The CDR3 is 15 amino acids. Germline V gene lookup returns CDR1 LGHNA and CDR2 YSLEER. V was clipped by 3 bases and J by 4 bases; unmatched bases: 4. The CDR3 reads CASSQTTSGGYEQYF. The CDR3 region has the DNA TGCGCCAGCAGCCAGACGACTAGCGGGGGATACGAGCAGTACTTC.

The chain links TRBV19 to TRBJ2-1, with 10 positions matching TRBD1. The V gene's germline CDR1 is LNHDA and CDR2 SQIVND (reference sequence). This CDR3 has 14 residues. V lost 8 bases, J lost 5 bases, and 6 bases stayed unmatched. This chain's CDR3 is CASEDRGLHNEQFF. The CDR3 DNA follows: TGTGCCAGTGAAGACAGGGGGCTGCACAATGAGCAGTTCTTC.

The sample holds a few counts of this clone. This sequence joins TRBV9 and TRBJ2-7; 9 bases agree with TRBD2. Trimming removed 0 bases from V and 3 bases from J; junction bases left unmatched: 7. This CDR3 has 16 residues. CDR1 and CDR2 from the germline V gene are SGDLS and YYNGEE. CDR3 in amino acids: CASSVGLAAIYYEQYF. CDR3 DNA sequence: TGTGCCAGCAGCGTAGGACTAGCGGCAATCTACTACGAGCAGTACTTC.

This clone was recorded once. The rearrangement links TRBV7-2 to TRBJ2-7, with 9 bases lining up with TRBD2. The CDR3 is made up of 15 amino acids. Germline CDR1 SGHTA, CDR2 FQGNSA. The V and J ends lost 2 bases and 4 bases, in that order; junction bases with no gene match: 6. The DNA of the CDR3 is TGTGCCAGCAGCTTAATGCGGGGGGGCAGGTACGAGCAGTACTTC. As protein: CASSLMRGGRYEQYF.

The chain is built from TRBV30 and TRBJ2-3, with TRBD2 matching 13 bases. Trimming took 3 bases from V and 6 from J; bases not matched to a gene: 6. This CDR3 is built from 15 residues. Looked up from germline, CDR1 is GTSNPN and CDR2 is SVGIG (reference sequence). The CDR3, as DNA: TGTGCCTGGAGCAAGAAGGGACTAGCGGGGGATACGCAGTATTTT. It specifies CAWSKKGLAGDTQYF.

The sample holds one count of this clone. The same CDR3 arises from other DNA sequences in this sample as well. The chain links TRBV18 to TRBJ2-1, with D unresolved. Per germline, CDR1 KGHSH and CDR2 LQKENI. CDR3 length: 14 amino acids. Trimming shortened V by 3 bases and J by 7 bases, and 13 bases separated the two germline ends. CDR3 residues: CASSPGLVGNEQFF. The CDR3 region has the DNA TGTGCCAGCTCACCGGGTCTAGTCGGGAATGAGCAGTTCTTC.

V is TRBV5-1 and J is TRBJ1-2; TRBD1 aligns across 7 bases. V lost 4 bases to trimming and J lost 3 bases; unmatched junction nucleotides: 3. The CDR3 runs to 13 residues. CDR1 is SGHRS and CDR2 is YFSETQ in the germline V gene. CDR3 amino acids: CASSPGQDYGYTF. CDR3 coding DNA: TGCGCCAGCAGCCCAGGACAGGACTATGGCTACACCTTC. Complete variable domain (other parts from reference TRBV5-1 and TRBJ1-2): KAGVTQTPRYLIKTRGQQVTLSCSPISGHRSVSWYQQTPGQGLQFLFEYFSETQRNKGNFPGRFSGRQFSNSRSEMNVSTLELGDSALYLCASSPGQDYGYTFGSGTRLTVV.

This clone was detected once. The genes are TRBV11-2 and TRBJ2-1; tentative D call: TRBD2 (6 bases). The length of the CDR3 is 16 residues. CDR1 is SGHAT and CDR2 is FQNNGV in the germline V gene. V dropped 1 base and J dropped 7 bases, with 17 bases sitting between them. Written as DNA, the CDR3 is TGTGCCAGCAGCTTAGGGGTAGCGGAGGGGCAGAATGAGCAGTTCTTC. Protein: CASSLGVAEGQNEQFF.

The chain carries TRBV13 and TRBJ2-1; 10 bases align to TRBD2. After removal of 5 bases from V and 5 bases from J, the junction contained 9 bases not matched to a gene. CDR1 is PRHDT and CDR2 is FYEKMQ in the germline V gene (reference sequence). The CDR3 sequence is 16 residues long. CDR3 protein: CASSTIQRGGDNEQFF. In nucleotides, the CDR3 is TGTGCCAGCAGCACAATCCAGCGGGGGGGCGACAATGAGCAGTTCTTC.

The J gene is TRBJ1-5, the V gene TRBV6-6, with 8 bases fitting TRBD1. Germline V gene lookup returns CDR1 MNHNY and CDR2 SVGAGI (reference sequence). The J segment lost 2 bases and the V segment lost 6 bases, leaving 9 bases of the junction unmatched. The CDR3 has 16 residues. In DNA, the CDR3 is TGTGCCAGCAGCCACGACGACAGGGGCGGCAATCAGCCCCAGCATTTT. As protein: CASSHDDRGGNQPQHF.

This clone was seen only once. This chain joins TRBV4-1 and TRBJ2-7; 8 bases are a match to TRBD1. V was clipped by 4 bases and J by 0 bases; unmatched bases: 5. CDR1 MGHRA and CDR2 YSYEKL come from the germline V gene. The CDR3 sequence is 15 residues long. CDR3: CASSPGRGRSYEQYF. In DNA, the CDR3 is TGCGCCAGCAGCCCCGGCAGGGGGCGCTCCTACGAGCAGTACTTC.

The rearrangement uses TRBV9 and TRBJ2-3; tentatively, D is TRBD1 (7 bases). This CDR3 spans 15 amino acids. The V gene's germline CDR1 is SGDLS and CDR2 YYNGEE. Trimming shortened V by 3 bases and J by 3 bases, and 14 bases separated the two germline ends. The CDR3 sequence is CASSAQGGQTDTQYF. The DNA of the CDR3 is TGTGCCAGCAGCGCCCAGGGGGGACAGACAGATACGCAGTATTTT.

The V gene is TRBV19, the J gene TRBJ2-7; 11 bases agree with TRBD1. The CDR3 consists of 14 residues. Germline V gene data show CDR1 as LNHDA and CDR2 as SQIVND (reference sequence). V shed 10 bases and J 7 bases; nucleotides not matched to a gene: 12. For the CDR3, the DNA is TGTGCCACCGAAACCGGGACAGGGGGTCGGGAGCAGTACTTC. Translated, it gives CATETGTGGREQYF.

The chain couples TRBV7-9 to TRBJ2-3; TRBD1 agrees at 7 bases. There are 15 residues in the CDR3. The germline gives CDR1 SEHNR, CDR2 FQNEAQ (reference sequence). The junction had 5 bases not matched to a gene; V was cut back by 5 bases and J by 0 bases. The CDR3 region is CASSHSTGSTDTQYF. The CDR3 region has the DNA TGTGCCAGCAGCCATTCGACAGGGAGCACAGATACGCAGTATTTT. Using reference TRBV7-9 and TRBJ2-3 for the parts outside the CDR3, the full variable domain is DTGVSQNPRHKITKRGQNVTFRCDPISEHNRLYWYRQTLGQGPEFLTYFQNEAQLEKSRLLSDRFSAERPKGSFSTLEIQRTEQGDSAMYLCASSHSTGSTDTQYFGPGTRLTVL.

CDR3 coding DNA: TGCGCCAGCAGCCCGCGGGCCCATGAAGCTTTCTTT. Its translation is CASSPRAHEAFF. The V gene is TRBV4-3, the J gene TRBJ1-1; D unresolved. Germline CDR1 and CDR2: LGHNA and YSLEER. V was pared by 4 bases and J by 7 bases, with 10 bases between. This CDR3 has 12 amino acids.

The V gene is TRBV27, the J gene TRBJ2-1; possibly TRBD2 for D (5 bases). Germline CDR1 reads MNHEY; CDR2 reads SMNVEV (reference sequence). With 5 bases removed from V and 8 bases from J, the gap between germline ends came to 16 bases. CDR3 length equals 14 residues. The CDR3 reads CASSASGLTDEQFF. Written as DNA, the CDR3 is TGTGCCAGCAGTGCCTCCGGACTTACGGATGAGCAGTTCTTC.

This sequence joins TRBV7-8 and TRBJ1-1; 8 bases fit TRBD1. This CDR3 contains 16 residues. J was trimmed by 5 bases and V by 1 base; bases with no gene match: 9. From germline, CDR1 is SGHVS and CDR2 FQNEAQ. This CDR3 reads CASSLGAGGFGTEAFF. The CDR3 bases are TGTGCCAGCAGCTTAGGGGCAGGGGGCTTTGGGACTGAAGCTTTCTTT.

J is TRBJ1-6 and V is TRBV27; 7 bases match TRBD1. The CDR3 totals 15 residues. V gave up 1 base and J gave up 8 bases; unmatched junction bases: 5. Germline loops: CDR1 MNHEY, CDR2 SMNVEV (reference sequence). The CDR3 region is CASSLLGGLDSPLHF. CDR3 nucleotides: TGTGCCAGCAGTTTATTAGGGGGCTTGGATTCACCCCTCCACTTT.

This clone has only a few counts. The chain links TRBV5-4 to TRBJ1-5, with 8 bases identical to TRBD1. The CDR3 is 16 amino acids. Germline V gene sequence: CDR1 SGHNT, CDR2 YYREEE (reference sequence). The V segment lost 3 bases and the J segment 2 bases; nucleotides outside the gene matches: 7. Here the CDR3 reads CASSYNPGQGNQPQHF. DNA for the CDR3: TGTGCCAGCAGCTACAATCCGGGACAGGGCAATCAGCCCCAGCATTTT.

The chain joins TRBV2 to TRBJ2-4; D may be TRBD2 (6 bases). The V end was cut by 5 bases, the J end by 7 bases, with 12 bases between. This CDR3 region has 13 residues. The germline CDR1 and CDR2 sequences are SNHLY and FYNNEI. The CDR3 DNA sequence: TGTGCCAGCAGTTTGGGTCTAGCGAACATTCAGTACTTC. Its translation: CASSLGLANIQYF.

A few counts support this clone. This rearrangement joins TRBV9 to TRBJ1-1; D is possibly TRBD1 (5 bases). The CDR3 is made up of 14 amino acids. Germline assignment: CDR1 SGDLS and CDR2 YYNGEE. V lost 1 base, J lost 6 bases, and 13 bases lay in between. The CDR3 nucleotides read TGTGCCAGCAGCGTATATGGAGGGGCCGCTGAAGCTTTCTTT. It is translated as CASSVYGGAAEAFF.

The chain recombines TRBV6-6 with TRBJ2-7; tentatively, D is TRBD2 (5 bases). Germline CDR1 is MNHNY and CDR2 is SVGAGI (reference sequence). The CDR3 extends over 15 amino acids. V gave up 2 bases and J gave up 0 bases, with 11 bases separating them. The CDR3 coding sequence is TGTGCCAGCAGTTACGAGGGTGTTAGCTCCTACGAGCAGTACTTC. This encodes CASSYEGVSSYEQYF.

This CDR3 is CASGLGQGANTGELFF. In DNA form, the CDR3 reads TGTGCTAGTGGTTTGGGACAGGGGGCGAACACCGGGGAGCTGTTTTTT. The rearrangement uses TRBV12-5 and TRBJ2-2; 9 positions match TRBD1. The V and J ends lost 1 base and 0 bases, in that order; junction bases with no gene match: 0. Germline V gene lookup returns CDR1 LGHNT and CDR2 FRNRAP. The CDR3 sequence is 16 residues long.

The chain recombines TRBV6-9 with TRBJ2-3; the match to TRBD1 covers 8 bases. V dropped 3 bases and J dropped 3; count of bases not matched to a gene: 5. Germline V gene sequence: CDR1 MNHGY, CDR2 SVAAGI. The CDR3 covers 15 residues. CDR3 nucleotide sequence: TGTGCCAGCAGTTACCGGACAGGGACGACAGATACGCAGTATTTT. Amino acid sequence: CASSYRTGTTDTQYF.

The CDR3 loop is CASSLWTSANEQFF. The CDR3 region has the DNA TGTGCCAGCAGCCTCTGGACTAGCGCCAATGAGCAGTTCTTC. The chain couples TRBV7-2 to TRBJ2-1; 9 bases align to TRBD2. Germline CDR1 reads SGHTA; CDR2 reads FQGNSA. The CDR3 runs to 14 residues. V was clipped by 5 bases and J by 6 bases; unmatched bases: 5.

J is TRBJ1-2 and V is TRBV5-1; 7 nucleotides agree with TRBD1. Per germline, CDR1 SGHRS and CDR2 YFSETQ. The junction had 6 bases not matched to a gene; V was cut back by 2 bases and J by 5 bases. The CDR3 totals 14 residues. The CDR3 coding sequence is TGCGCCAGCAGCTTAGACAGGGAGACGTATGGCTACACCTTC. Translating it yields CASSLDRETYGYTF.

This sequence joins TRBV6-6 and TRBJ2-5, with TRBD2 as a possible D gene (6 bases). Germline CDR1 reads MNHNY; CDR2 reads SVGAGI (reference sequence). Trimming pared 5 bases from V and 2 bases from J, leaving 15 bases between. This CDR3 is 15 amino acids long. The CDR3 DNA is TGTGCCAGCAGTGAGACTACGGCGGGACAAGAGACCCAGTACTTC. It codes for CASSETTAGQETQYF.

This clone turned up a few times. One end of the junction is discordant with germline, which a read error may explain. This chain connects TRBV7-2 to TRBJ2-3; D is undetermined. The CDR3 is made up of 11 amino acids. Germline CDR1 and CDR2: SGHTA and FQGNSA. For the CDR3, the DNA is TGTGCCAGCACGCCGTTTGCTGCGGTTCATTTT. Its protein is CASTPFAAVHF.

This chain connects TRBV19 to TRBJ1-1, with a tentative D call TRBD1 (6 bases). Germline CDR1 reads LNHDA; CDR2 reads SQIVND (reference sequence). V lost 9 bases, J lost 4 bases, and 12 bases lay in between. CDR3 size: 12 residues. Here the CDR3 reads CASTRGFTEAFF. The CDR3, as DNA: TGTGCCAGCACCAGGGGTTTCACTGAAGCTTTCTTT.